A selection of T cell receptor beta chains follows, all from one sample in a study of CD8 T cells in Susac syndrome. TCRdb re-called the immunoSEQ multiplex PCR reads with MiXCR, one entry per CDR3 protein. The sample has roughly 150,000 distinct CDR3 sequences; around 95% are singletons. Sequenced: CD4+ T cells from PBMCs. All receptors derive from a human donor with Susac syndrome. CDR3s leave out the opening cysteine and the closing phenylalanine or tryptophan. The order of the fields is J gene, clone size, V gene, CDR3 protein. Clone size, where shown, is once, few, many, or a class for clones that have expanded.

j_call: TRBJ2-3
clone_size: .
v_call: TRBV29-1
cdr3_aa: SVVTSGSGTDTQY

j_call: TRBJ1-4
clone_size: .
v_call: TRBV20-1
cdr3_aa: SAPKGQLEKLF

j_call: TRBJ2-1
clone_size: .
v_call: TRBV18
cdr3_aa: ASSPITNEQF

j_call: TRBJ2-5
clone_size: .
v_call: TRBV5-1
cdr3_aa: ASSVNSGEETQY

j_call: TRBJ1-1
clone_size: .
v_call: TRBV20-1
cdr3_aa: SARSGATEAF

j_call: TRBJ2-1
clone_size: .
v_call: TRBV6-5
cdr3_aa: ASSYSGSGSSYNEQF

j_call: TRBJ2-1
clone_size: few
v_call: TRBV25-1
cdr3_aa: ASSVSYNEQF

j_call: TRBJ2-7
clone_size: .
v_call: TRBV3-1
cdr3_aa: ASRPSGNYEQY

j_call: TRBJ1-2
clone_size: .
v_call: TRBV14
cdr3_aa: ASSQERNYGYT

j_call: TRBJ2-1
clone_size: .
v_call: TRBV20-1
cdr3_aa: SAIPARTSFYNEQF

j_call: TRBJ1-1
clone_size: .
v_call: TRBV11-2
cdr3_aa: ASLNRRAGTEAF

j_call: TRBJ2-5
clone_size: once
v_call: TRBV6-5
cdr3_aa: ASSYSTGGRETQY

j_call: TRBJ1-6
clone_size: .
v_call: TRBV5-1
cdr3_aa: ASSLGQDSSPLH

j_call: TRBJ2-7
clone_size: once
v_call: TRBV2
cdr3_aa: ASKETSGSSTYSYEQY

j_call: TRBJ1-5
clone_size: .
v_call: TRBV12-3/TRBV12-4
cdr3_aa: ASSFSRAGQPQH

j_call: TRBJ2-1
clone_size: .
v_call: TRBV11-2
cdr3_aa: ASRGAASYNEQF

j_call: TRBJ2-7
clone_size: .
v_call: TRBV15
cdr3_aa: ATSRDRGGYEQY

j_call: TRBJ1-6
clone_size: .
v_call: TRBV27
cdr3_aa: ASSAGGNSPLH

j_call: TRBJ2-2
clone_size: .
v_call: TRBV11-2
cdr3_aa: ASSPGRWGTSGGTNTGELF

j_call: TRBJ1-3
clone_size: .
v_call: TRBV10-3
cdr3_aa: AISEGNASGNTIY

j_call: TRBJ2-2
clone_size: .
v_call: TRBV6-5
cdr3_aa: ASSGGFGTGELF

j_call: TRBJ1-1
clone_size: .
v_call: TRBV2
cdr3_aa: ARARAENTEAF

j_call: TRBJ1-1
clone_size: .
v_call: TRBV11-2
cdr3_aa: ASSFNSEAF

j_call: TRBJ2-7
clone_size: .
v_call: TRBV20-1
cdr3_aa: SAKAYHEQY

j_call: TRBJ1-4
clone_size: .
v_call: TRBV3-1
cdr3_aa: ASSQDQPKPNEKLF

j_call: TRBJ1-2
clone_size: .
v_call: TRBV29-1
cdr3_aa: SAGSRRDYGYT

j_call: TRBJ2-1
clone_size: once
v_call: TRBV5-4
cdr3_aa: AIATTLDEQF

j_call: TRBJ2-5
clone_size: .
v_call: TRBV28
cdr3_aa: ASGLWTGRETQY

j_call: TRBJ1-1
clone_size: .
v_call: TRBV9
cdr3_aa: ASSAGFSMNTEAF

j_call: TRBJ1-2
clone_size: .
v_call: TRBV7-3
cdr3_aa: ASSSDRAGYGYT

j_call: TRBJ1-1
clone_size: .
v_call: TRBV28
cdr3_aa: ASSYQGSRTEAF

j_call: TRBJ2-3
clone_size: .
v_call: TRBV20-1
cdr3_aa: SVPGGSTDTQY

j_call: TRBJ1-3
clone_size: .
v_call: TRBV27
cdr3_aa: ASSFGGAGNTIY

j_call: TRBJ1-1
clone_size: .
v_call: TRBV5-1
cdr3_aa: ASSSGTGGVPEAF

j_call: TRBJ1-5
clone_size: .
v_call: TRBV15
cdr3_aa: ATSRDSVPQH

j_call: TRBJ2-7
clone_size: .
v_call: TRBV6-5
cdr3_aa: ASRDRGGVVYEQY

j_call: TRBJ2-7
clone_size: .
v_call: TRBV20-1
cdr3_aa: SAGLYEQY

j_call: TRBJ2-7
clone_size: .
v_call: TRBV27
cdr3_aa: ASSRDTAYEQY

j_call: TRBJ2-5
clone_size: .
v_call: TRBV28
cdr3_aa: ASSLMTSGSEETQY

j_call: TRBJ2-7
clone_size: .
v_call: TRBV18
cdr3_aa: ASSPPPGQGGYEQY

j_call: TRBJ2-5
clone_size: .
v_call: TRBV12-3/TRBV12-4
cdr3_aa: ASSPLGELETQY

j_call: TRBJ2-7
clone_size: .
v_call: TRBV9
cdr3_aa: AGSPRPAGVNEQY

j_call: TRBJ2-5
clone_size: once
v_call: TRBV19
cdr3_aa: ASKEGQGWETQY

j_call: TRBJ2-1
clone_size: .
v_call: TRBV29-1
cdr3_aa: SVGGSNNEQF

j_call: TRBJ1-4
clone_size: .
v_call: TRBV3-1
cdr3_aa: ASSHFGTGSTNEKLF

j_call: TRBJ1-1
clone_size: once
v_call: TRBV7-3
cdr3_aa: ASSLGGRTEAF

j_call: TRBJ2-1
clone_size: .
v_call: TRBV5-4
cdr3_aa: ASSSGTSGRRSNEQF

j_call: TRBJ2-7
clone_size: few
v_call: TRBV27
cdr3_aa: ASSLKGPYEQY

j_call: TRBJ1-4
clone_size: .
v_call: TRBV28
cdr3_aa: ASSTRQGLNEKLF

j_call: TRBJ2-1
clone_size: once
v_call: TRBV6-1
cdr3_aa: ASIRLPLSSYNEQF

j_call: TRBJ2-7
clone_size: .
v_call: TRBV20-1
cdr3_aa: SARAGGFYEQY

j_call: TRBJ2-1
clone_size: .
v_call: TRBV6-4
cdr3_aa: ASSESSGYYNEQF

j_call: TRBJ1-4
clone_size: .
v_call: TRBV18
cdr3_aa: ASSPAGVTNEKLF

j_call: TRBJ1-6
clone_size: .
v_call: TRBV20-1
cdr3_aa: SARSTSGSPLH

j_call: TRBJ2-2
clone_size: .
v_call: TRBV18
cdr3_aa: ASSPLVDTGELF

j_call: TRBJ2-1
clone_size: .
v_call: TRBV5-4
cdr3_aa: ASSLSASPMGQF

j_call: TRBJ2-5
clone_size: .
v_call: TRBV18
cdr3_aa: ASSPPLGIQETQY

j_call: TRBJ2-7
clone_size: .
v_call: TRBV28
cdr3_aa: ASSSAGPLSHEQY

j_call: TRBJ1-2
clone_size: .
v_call: TRBV7-2
cdr3_aa: ASSFGFLTGTGAYGYT